This passage covers 8 T cell receptor beta chains from one sample sequenced in a study of blood T cell repertoires in COVID-19. Sequenced by immunoSEQ multiplex PCR; TCRdb stores in-frame clones only, minus some. The table includes around 140,000 clones, roughly 87% detected once. What was sequenced was peripheral blood. Every receptor here comes from a woman aged 50 to 60 with acute or convalescent COVID-19.

This chain uses TRBV7-7 with TRBJ2-2; TRBD2 aligns across 7 bases. Unmatched junction bases numbered 7, after V lost 5 bases and J lost 4 bases. This CDR3 is 15 amino acids long. CDR1 and CDR2 (germline): SSHAT, FNYEAQ (reference sequence). CDR3 in amino acids: CASSIGPGGTGELFF. The CDR3 nucleotides are TGTGCCAGCAGCATCGGGCCGGGAGGCACCGGGGAGCTGTTTTTT.

The chain employs TRBV9 and TRBJ2-7; 10 bases are shared with TRBD1. The CDR3 sequence is 14 residues long. CDR1 is SGDLS, CDR2 YYNGEE, per germline. After removal of 0 bases from V and 3 bases from J, the junction contained 0 bases not matched to a gene. CDR3 sequence reads: CASSVGDRGYEQYF. The CDR3 DNA reads as TGTGCCAGCAGCGTAGGGGACAGGGGCTACGAGCAGTACTTC.

The chain combines TRBV7-2 with TRBJ2-2; D perhaps matches TRBD2 (6 bases). Germline V lookup: CDR1 SGHTA, CDR2 FQGNSA. The CDR3 runs to 14 residues. Trimming took off 3 bases at V and 4 bases at J, with 9 bases between the two ends. The CDR3 protein is CASSLGGATGELFF. In DNA, the CDR3 is TGTGCCAGCAGCTTGGGGGGAGCCACCGGGGAGCTGTTTTTT.

The V call is TRBV11-3, the J call TRBJ2-1, with 10 positions matching TRBD2. Germline CDR1 and CDR2: SGHNT and YENEEA. This CDR3 is 14 amino acids long. V gave up 4 bases and J gave up 4 bases; unmatched junction bases: 1. In DNA, the CDR3 is TGTGCCAGCAGCTATAGCGGGGGGTACAATGAGCAGTTCTTC. Residues: CASSYSGGYNEQFF.

J is TRBJ1-1 and V is TRBV28; no clear D gene. The CDR3 is made up of 11 amino acids. V dropped 4 bases and J dropped 6 bases, with 6 bases sitting between them. Looked up from germline, CDR1 is MDHEN and CDR2 is SYDVKM. The CDR3 here is CASSWEAEAFF. The CDR3 region has the DNA TGTGCCAGCAGTTGGGAGGCTGAAGCTTTCTTT.

The chain joins TRBV12-5 to TRBJ2-1, with D tentatively TRBD2 (5 bases). Looked up from germline, CDR1 is LGHNT and CDR2 is FRNRAP. The CDR3 consists of 13 residues. Trimming removed 2 bases at V and 8 bases at J, with 10 bases between. The CDR3 loop is CASGLLGVDEQFF. The CDR3 DNA sequence: TGTGCTAGTGGTTTGCTGGGAGTGGATGAGCAGTTCTTC.

The rearrangement uses TRBV6-5 and TRBJ1-1; D is unclear. The CDR3 contains 14 residues. The germline CDR1 and CDR2 sequences are MNHEY and SVGAGI. Trimming shortened V by 2 bases and J by 0 bases, and 7 bases separated the two germline ends. CDR3 coding DNA: TGTGCCAGCAGTTACGTTGGGCTGAACACTGAAGCTTTCTTT. This codes for CASSYVGLNTEAFF.

This chain uses TRBV6-4 with TRBJ1-5, with 7 bases fitting TRBD1. Germline V lookup: CDR1 MRHNA, CDR2 SNTAGT. This CDR3 contains 13 residues. V lost 10 bases and J lost 4; bases outside the gene matches: 7. The CDR3 loop is CAIDTGVNQPQHF. The CDR3 nucleotides are TGTGCCATTGATACAGGGGTGAATCAGCCCCAGCATTTT.